This T cell receptor (beta chain) was recovered during a study of OX40 agonist ivuxolimab in advanced cancers. Assay used: immunoSEQ multiplex PCR; TCRdb lists only in-frame clones, some missing. Of tens of thousands of clones in the sample, roughly 87% were seen once. Systemic immunosuppression or autoimmune disease history was grounds to exclude patients. CDR3 size: 12 residues. The V gene lost 1 base and the J gene lost 4 bases, with 4 bases spanning the gap. Germline V gives CDR1 SGHAT, CDR2 FQNNGV. V usage is TRBV11-2 and J usage is TRBJ1-1; D not certain. The clonotype originates from an adult with an advanced solid tumor such as melanoma, head and neck, liver or kidney cancer. Sequencing was performed on CD4+ or CD8+ T cells sorted from blood, taken in a trial of the OX40 agonist ivuxolimab. The CDR3 here is CASSLVATEAFF. DNA for the CDR3: TGTGCCAGCAGCTTAGTGGCCACTGAAGCTTTCTTT.